Listed below are T cell receptor beta chains from one sample, sequenced in a study of T cell responses to AZD1222 COVID-19 vaccine. The protocol was immunoSEQ multiplex PCR, while the TCRdb copy is restricted to in-frame clones and leaves out a portion. The sample lists fewer than 85,000 clones; about 91% were seen once. The sample here was peripheral blood, taken on day 0 of MenACWY control vaccination. These receptors all stem from an adult in good health. Each CDR3 is given with its conserved first and last residue. The D gene is left open where the match is weak. Part of the rows lack a size; the others show once, few, many or a class for expanded clones.

TRBV6-5	TRBJ2-2	once	NA	TGTGCCAGCAGTTTTAGGGGGGCATCCACCGGGGAGCTGTTTTTT	CASSFRGASTGELFF
TRBV28	TRBJ2-1	NA	TRBD2	TGTGCCAGCAGAACCGATCTGACCCAGCGGGAGGTACTCTCCTACAATGAGCAGTTCTTC	CASRTDLTQREVLSYNEQFF
TRBV7-2	TRBJ2-1	NA	TRBD2	TGTGCCAGCAGCTTAGCGCAAGTTAATAGCGGGAGCGATAATGAGCAGTTCTTC	CASSLAQVNSGSDNEQFF
TRBV18	TRBJ1-4	NA	NA	TGTGCCAGCTCACCGCGGGACACCATCTCAACTAATGAAAAACTGTTTTTT	CASSPRDTISTNEKLFF
TRBV19	TRBJ1-1	NA	TRBD1	TGTGCCAGTAGTACGGACAGGGGCAGGAGGATGAACACTGAAGCTTTCTTT	CASSTDRGRRMNTEAFF
TRBV7-9	TRBJ1-6	NA	TRBD1	TGTGCCAGCAGCTCGGACAGGCACTATAATTCACCCCTCCACTTT	CASSSDRHYNSPLHF
TRBV7-2	TRBJ1-2	NA	NA	TGTGCCAGCAGCTTAGGAGGTTTTCGTGGCTACACCTTC	CASSLGGFRGYTF
TRBV11-3	TRBJ2-3	NA	TRBD2	TGTGCCAGCAGCCGGGGACTAGCGGGAGACACAGATACGCAGTATTTT	CASSRGLAGDTDTQYF
TRBV5-5	TRBJ1-1	NA	NA	TGTGCCAGCAGCTTGCCCCGGGTCCCGAACACTGAAGCTTTCTTT	CASSLPRVPNTEAFF
TRBV28	TRBJ2-3	NA	TRBD2	TGTGCCAGCAGTTTCTCGACTAGCGGGACGACCACAGATACGCAGTATTTT	CASSFSTSGTTTDTQYF
TRBV20-1	TRBJ1-2	once	NA	TGCAGTGCTATAAACTATGGCTACACCTTC	CSAINYGYTF
TRBV19	TRBJ2-4	NA	NA	TGTGCCAGTAATCCCGGACAAGCTGGGGACAAAAACATTCAGTACTTC	CASNPGQAGDKNIQYF
TRBV10-3	TRBJ2-5	NA	TRBD1	TGTGCCATCAGTGCCAGGACAGGAGGAGAGACCCAGTACTTC	CAISARTGGETQYF
TRBV9	TRBJ1-5	NA	TRBD1	TGTGCCAGCAGCCCGGGGGACAGGGACAATCAGCCCCAGCATTTT	CASSPGDRDNQPQHF
TRBV28	TRBJ1-1	NA	NA	TGTGCCAGCAGGCCAGACAAGTCAGCGATCACTGAAGCTTTCTTT	CASRPDKSAITEAFF
TRBV19	TRBJ2-3	NA	NA	TGTGCCAGTAGTATAGGAGCCGCGGCAGATACGCAGTATTTT	CASSIGAAADTQYF
TRBV19	TRBJ2-3	NA	NA	TGTGCCAGTAGTATACCACAGCTTAGCACAGATACGCAGTATTTT	CASSIPQLSTDTQYF
TRBV4-3	TRBJ2-3	NA	NA	TGCGCCAGCAGCCAAGGTCCGGGGCAAGGAACAGATACGCAGTATTTT	CASSQGPGQGTDTQYF
TRBV19	TRBJ2-1	NA	NA	TGTGCCAGTAGTATTGGACCCTCGACTGGGGATGAGCAGTTCTTC	CASSIGPSTGDEQFF
TRBV19	TRBJ2-1	NA	NA	TGTGCCAGTAGTATAGAAGGGGATGGTGAGCAGTTCTTC	CASSIEGDGEQFF
TRBV5-8	TRBJ2-7	few	NA	TGTGCCAGCAGCGTAATACAGGGCGCGTCCTACGAGCAGTACTTC	CASSVIQGASYEQYF
TRBV9	TRBJ2-1	NA	NA	TGTGCCAGCAGCGTAGAAGTAGGATTCTACAATGAGCAGTTCTTC	CASSVEVGFYNEQFF
TRBV19	TRBJ1-5	NA	TRBD1	TGTGCCAGTAGCCCGACAGGGGGCAATCAGCCCCAGCATTTT	CASSPTGGNQPQHF
TRBV9	TRBJ1-2	NA	NA	TGTGCCAGCAGCGTAGATCCGGGCGGTGGCTATGGCTACACCTTC	CASSVDPGGGYGYTF
TRBV28	TRBJ1-1	once	TRBD1	TGTGCCAGCAGTTTCCTGGGGCCGGGACAGGGCAGAGCTTTCTTT	CASSFLGPGQGRAFF
TRBV28	TRBJ2-1	once	TRBD1	TGTGCCAGCGAATTTTCGACAGGGACCTACAATGAGCAGTTCTTC	CASEFSTGTYNEQFF
TRBV28	TRBJ1-6	NA	NA	TGTGCCAGCAGTTATGGAGGAGGGGGAAGGTCACCCCTCCACTTT	CASSYGGGGRSPLHF
TRBV5-6	TRBJ2-5	NA	NA	TGTGCCAGCAGCTTCGGCGGGATGGAAGAGACCCAGTACTTC	CASSFGGMEETQYF
TRBV9	TRBJ2-7	NA	NA	TGTGCCAGCAGCGTAGGAGTCCAGCCACACGAGCAGTACTTC	CASSVGVQPHEQYF
TRBV10-3	TRBJ2-3	NA	NA	TGTGCCATCTCCCCTTTAACGGGCTCCCCAGATACGCAGTATTTT	CAISPLTGSPDTQYF
TRBV28	TRBJ2-1	NA	NA	TGTGCCAGCAGCCGCGGGCCAACTGAGCAGTTCTTC	CASSRGPTEQFF
TRBV7-2	TRBJ2-2	NA	TRBD2	TGTGCCAGCAGCCTAGTGGTAGGACTAGCGGGAGCCGGGGAGCTGTTTTTT	CASSLVVGLAGAGELFF
TRBV7-9	TRBJ1-4	NA	TRBD1	TGTGCCAGCAGCTTCCTGACAGGGGGCGCGGCAACTAATGAAAAACTGTTTTTT	CASSFLTGGAATNEKLFF
TRBV7-3	TRBJ2-3	NA	TRBD2	TGTGCCAGCAGCCCAACGGGGGGTGTGGCAGATACGCAGTATTTT	CASSPTGGVADTQYF